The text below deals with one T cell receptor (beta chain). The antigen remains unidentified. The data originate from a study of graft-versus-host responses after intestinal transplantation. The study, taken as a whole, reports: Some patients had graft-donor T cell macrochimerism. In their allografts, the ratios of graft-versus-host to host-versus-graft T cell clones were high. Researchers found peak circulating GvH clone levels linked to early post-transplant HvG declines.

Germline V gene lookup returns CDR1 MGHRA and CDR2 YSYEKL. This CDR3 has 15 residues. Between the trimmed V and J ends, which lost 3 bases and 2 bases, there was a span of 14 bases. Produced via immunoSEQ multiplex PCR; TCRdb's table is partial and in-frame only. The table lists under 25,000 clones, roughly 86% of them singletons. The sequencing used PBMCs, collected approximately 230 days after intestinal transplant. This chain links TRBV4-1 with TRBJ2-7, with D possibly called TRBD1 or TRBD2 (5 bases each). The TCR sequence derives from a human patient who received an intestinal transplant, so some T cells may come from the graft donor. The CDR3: CASSQSPGPAYEQYF. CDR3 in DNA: TGCGCCAGCAGCCAGTCACCGGGACCAGCCTACGAGCAGTACTTC.